Shown below are 18 T cell receptor beta chains from a single sample sequenced in a study of CD8 T cells in ankylosing spondylitis. TCRdb recomputed calls from the 5' RACE reads with MiXCR, one row per CDR3 protein. This table has about 130,000 distinct CDR3 sequences, approximately 14% appearing once. The specimen sequenced was blood, either unsorted or a sorted T cell fraction (not recorded which). The receptors originated from a female donor with ankylosing spondylitis or in good health (not recorded which).

This clonotype was detected a few times. The J gene is TRBJ2-7, the V gene TRBV6-5, with 9 nucleotides matching TRBD1. With V trimmed by 4 bases and J by 3 bases, 4 bases remained unmatched. Germline loops: CDR1 MNHEY, CDR2 SVGAGI. The CDR3 is 14 residues long. The CDR3, as DNA: TGTGCCAGCAGTTCCCAGACAGGGGGCTACGAGCAGTACTTC. The encoded protein is CASSSQTGGYEQYF.

This clonotype was recorded a few times. This rearrangement joins TRBV19 to TRBJ1-2; D remains ambiguous. The V end was cut by 3 bases, the J end by 7 bases, with 6 bases between. The CDR3 contains 11 residues. The germline CDR1 and CDR2 sequences are LNHDA and SQIVND (reference sequence). The CDR3 is CASSIFGGYTF. As DNA, the CDR3 is TGTGCCAGTAGTATTTTCGGTGGCTACACCTTC.

This clonotype occurred many times. The V call is TRBV5-6, the J call TRBJ2-6; tentatively, D is TRBD2 (5 bases). The V end was cut by 5 bases, the J end by 4 bases, with 22 bases between. Germline V lookup: CDR1 SGHDT, CDR2 YYEEEE. CDR3 size: 18 residues. For the CDR3, the DNA is TGTGCCAGCAGTCCAGAGGGCTACCGGTCGGGAGGGGCCAACGTCCTGACTTTC. It yields the protein CASSPEGYRSGGANVLTF.

The rearrangement joins TRBV24-1 to TRBJ2-1, with D unclear. V was pared by 3 bases and J by 2 bases, with 10 bases between. The CDR3 has 15 residues. Germline V lookup: CDR1 KGHDR, CDR2 SFDVKD. The CDR3 sequence is CATSDVSLTYNEQFF. The DNA of the CDR3 is TGTGCCACCAGTGATGTATCCCTGACCTACAATGAGCAGTTCTTC.

This clonotype showed up many times. The CDR3 sequence: CASSYSQSTDTQYF. The CDR3 nucleotides are TGTGCCAGCAGTTACTCCCAGAGCACAGATACGCAGTATTTT. The V gene is TRBV6-5, the J gene TRBJ2-3; D is unclear. Trimming took 0 bases from V and 0 from J, leaving 4 bases between them. The CDR3 has 14 amino acids. In germline, CDR1 is MNHEY, CDR2 SVGAGI.

This sequence joins TRBV27 and TRBJ2-1, with TRBD2 identical over 10 bases. The junction had 9 bases not matched to a gene; V was cut back by 5 bases and J by 8 bases. Germline V lookup: CDR1 MNHEY, CDR2 SMNVEV (reference sequence). This CDR3 has 15 amino acids. CDR3 nucleotides: TGTGCCAGCAGTCTCTCTAGCGGGAGTAGCCATGAGCAGTTCTTC. This sequence encodes CASSLSSGSSHEQFF.

The CDR3 bases are TGTGCCAGCAGCCCCCGAGGGGCAATAAGCTCCTACGAGCAGTACTTC. Amino acid sequence: CASSPRGAISSYEQYF. The chain is built from TRBV12-3 or TRBV12-4 and TRBJ2-7, with D perhaps assigned TRBD1 or TRBD2 (5 bases each). The length of the CDR3 is 16 residues. Deletions cut 6 bases from V and 0 bases from J, with 18 bases between.

Ten or more counts support this clonotype. V gene TRBV5-1 combines with J gene TRBJ2-3; D not certain. The CDR3 length is 14 residues. V was shortened by 0 bases and J by 3 bases, with 8 bases between the two germline ends. Germline V CDR1 and CDR2: SGHRS, YFSETQ. CDR3 amino acids: CASSLGGGTDTQYF. In DNA, the CDR3 is TGCGCCAGCAGCTTGGGTGGTGGTACAGATACGCAGTATTTT.

As concerns this clonotype: With a much larger clone just one base away, this may be a read error. The CDR3 here is CATSDLSQGSNQPQHF. In nucleotides, the CDR3 is TGTGCCACCAGTGATTTGAGCCAGGGGAGCAATCAGCCCCAGCATTTT. This chain uses TRBV24-1 with TRBJ1-5, with D maybe TRBD1 (6 bases). Trimming left V 0 bases short and J 1 base short, with 9 bases between. This CDR3 contains 16 residues. Germline values: CDR1 KGHDR, CDR2 SFDVKD.

The V and J genes are TRBV20-1 and TRBJ1-1; 9 bases line up with TRBD1. The trim removed 0 bases at V and 0 bases at J, leaving 5 bases unmatched. CDR3 size: 16 residues. Germline CDR1 is DFQATT and CDR2 is SNEGSKA (reference sequence). CDR3 region: CSARDLGTGLNTEAFF. Written as DNA, the CDR3 is TGCAGTGCTAGAGATCTAGGGACAGGGCTGAACACTGAAGCTTTCTTT.

This clonotype was seen a few times. This rearrangement joins TRBV6-5 to TRBJ2-3; D perhaps matches TRBD2 (6 bases). Trimming stripped 4 bases from V and 5 bases from J, with 19 bases between. The CDR3 runs to 16 residues. Germline V lookup: CDR1 MNHEY, CDR2 SVGAGI. DNA of the CDR3: TGTGCCAGCAGTTCTCCCCTGATGGAGGGTGTAGATACGCAGTATTTT. Protein product: CASSSPLMEGVDTQYF.

This clonotype was recorded many times. The chain joins TRBV12-3 or TRBV12-4 to TRBJ1-2; possibly TRBD1 for D (6 bases). V gave up 7 bases and J gave up 4 bases, with 19 bases separating them. The CDR3 contains 15 residues. DNA for the CDR3: TGTGCCAGCATCAGGGGCAGGCGCCAGAGCTATGGCTACACCTTC. Encoded protein: CASIRGRRQSYGYTF.

CDR3 coding DNA: TGTGCCAGCAGCTTAGCCCTAGCGGGAAAGCTCAGGAGCGGGGAGCTGTTTTTT. Translation gives CASSLALAGKLRSGELFF. The V gene is TRBV7-2, the J gene TRBJ2-2; 9 bases line up with TRBD2. CDR3 length equals 18 residues. Germline loops: CDR1 SGHTA, CDR2 FQGNSA. With 0 bases clipped from V and 7 bases from J, the junction kept 12 bases outside the gene matches.

The rearrangement links TRBV5-1 to TRBJ2-3; the D gene is possibly TRBD2 (6 bases). Germline assignment: CDR1 SGHRS and CDR2 YFSETQ. This CDR3 is built from 15 residues. The germline V and J ends were trimmed by 3 bases and 4 bases, with 15 bases remaining between them. The CDR3 spells CASSSGHGGSDTQYF. The DNA of the CDR3 is TGCGCCAGCAGCTCAGGCCACGGGGGTTCAGATACGCAGTATTTT.

This chain uses TRBV6-1 with TRBJ2-2; 8 bases line up with TRBD2. This CDR3 comprises 15 residues. J was trimmed by 6 bases and V by 6 bases; bases with no gene match: 9. In germline, CDR1 is MNHNS, CDR2 SASEGT. Here the CDR3 reads CASRRQREFSGELFF. CDR3 bases: TGTGCCAGCAGGCGCCAGCGGGAGTTCTCCGGGGAGCTGTTTTTT.

This chain uses TRBV7-2 with TRBJ2-3; 7 bases match TRBD2. V was clipped by 6 bases and J by 6 bases; unmatched bases: 12. Germline CDR1 and CDR2: SGHTA and FQGNSA. This CDR3 is 15 amino acids long. CDR3: CASRPLAGATDTQYF. In DNA form, the CDR3 reads TGTGCCAGCAGGCCTCTGGCGGGAGCTACTGATACGCAGTATTTT.

The V gene is TRBV3-1, the J gene TRBJ2-3, with TRBD1 matching over 7 bases. Germline V gene data show CDR1 as LGHDT and CDR2 as YNNKEL (reference sequence). The V segment lost 0 bases and the J segment 6 bases; nucleotides outside the gene matches: 6. The CDR3 runs 15 residues. CDR3 sequence (DNA): TGTGCCAGCAGCCAAGAAGGGCAGGGGGTGGATACGCAGTATTTT. It codes for CASSQEGQGVDTQYF.

J is TRBJ1-2 and V is TRBV21-1; TRBD1, the D gene given by the table, was not confirmed from the DNA. TRBV21-1 is a pseudogene locus. The CDR3 loop spans 16 amino acids. This CDR3 is CASSKTKVAGGYGYTF. CDR3 nucleotide sequence: TGTGCCAGCAGCAAAACGAAAGTTGCCGGGGGCTATGGCTACACCTTC.